This TCR beta chain came from a study of blood T cells in healthy people across ages. Primed by a sample-barcoded 5' primer and a J-beta primer mix, a second PCR proceeded for about 6 to 12 cycles. TCRdb ran MiXCR on the 5' RACE reads and lists one entry per CDR3 protein. The data hold about 830,000 distinct CDR3 sequences, with 55% to 70% observed a single time. Findings and limits, study-wide: TCR beta diversity tracked closely with naive T cell percentage.

PBMCs were isolated at a quantity of at least 7 million per sample. As to this clonotype: Its specificity is not known. A clone one base away is much larger, so this may be a read error.

The CDR3 spans 16 residues. V and J are TRBV21-1 and TRBJ1-6; the table's TRBD1 call for D was not verified on the DNA. TRBV21-1 represents a pseudogene. This TCR was recovered from a man between 25 and 39 years old in good health. Sequencing was carried out using blood. The CDR3 here is CASSPYGGQGNSPLHF. Written as DNA, the CDR3 is TGTGCCAGCAGCCCATATGGGGGGCAGGGTAATTCACCCCTCCACTTT.